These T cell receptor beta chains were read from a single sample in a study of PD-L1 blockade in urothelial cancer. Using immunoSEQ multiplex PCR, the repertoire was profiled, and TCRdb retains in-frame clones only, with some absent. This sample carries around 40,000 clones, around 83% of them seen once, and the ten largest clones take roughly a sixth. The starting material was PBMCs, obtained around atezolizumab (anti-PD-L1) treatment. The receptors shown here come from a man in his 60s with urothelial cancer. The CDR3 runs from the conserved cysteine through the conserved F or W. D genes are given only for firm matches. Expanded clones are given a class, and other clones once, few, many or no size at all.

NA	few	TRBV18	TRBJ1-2	CASSPDRNYGYTF	TGTGCCAGCTCACCTGACAGGAACTATGGCTACACCTTC
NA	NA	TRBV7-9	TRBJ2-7	CASSLKEGPYEQYF	TGTGCCAGCAGCCTCAAAGAGGGCCCCTACGAGCAGTACTTC
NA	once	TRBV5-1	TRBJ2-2	CASSSDTPNTGELFF	TGCGCCAGCAGCTCGGACACGCCGAACACCGGGGAGCTGTTTTTT
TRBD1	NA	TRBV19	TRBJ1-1	CASRTGAVEAFF	TGTGCCAGTAGGACAGGGGCGGTTGAAGCTTTCTTT
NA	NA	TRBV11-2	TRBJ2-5	CASSSRGIGETQYF	TGTGCCAGCAGCTCACGGGGGATAGGAGAGACCCAGTACTTC
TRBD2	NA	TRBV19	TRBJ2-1	CASTRLAGAANEQFF	TGTGCCAGTACTCGACTAGCGGGGGCCGCCAATGAGCAGTTCTTC
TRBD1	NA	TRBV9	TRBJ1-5	CASSPTGTKNQPQHF	TGTGCCAGCAGCCCGACAGGGACCAAAAATCAGCCCCAGCATTTT
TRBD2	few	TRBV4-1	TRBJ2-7	CASSQEGLAGEYEQYF	TGCGCCAGCAGCCAAGAGGGGCTAGCGGGAGAGTACGAGCAGTACTTC
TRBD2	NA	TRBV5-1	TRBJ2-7	CASTRTSGSHEQYF	TGCGCCAGCACCCGGACTAGCGGGAGCCACGAGCAGTACTTC
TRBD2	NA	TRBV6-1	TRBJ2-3	CAINTGTSRADTQYF	TGTGCCATCAATACCGGGACTAGCCGGGCAGATACGCAGTATTTT
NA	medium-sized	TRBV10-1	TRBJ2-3	CASTGGSPWADTQYF	TGCGCCAGCACCGGCGGGTCGCCTTGGGCAGATACGCAGTATTTT
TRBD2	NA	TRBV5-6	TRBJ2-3	CASSLGLAGGFVTDTQYF	TGTGCCAGCAGCCTGGGACTAGCGGGGGGTTTTGTCACAGATACGCAGTATTTT
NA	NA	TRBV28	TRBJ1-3	CASSLERNTIYF	TGTGCCAGCAGTTTGGAGCGAAACACCATATATTTT
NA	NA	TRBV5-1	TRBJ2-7	CASSLGDGSSYEQYF	TGCGCCAGCAGCTTGGGGGACGGGAGCTCCTACGAGCAGTACTTC
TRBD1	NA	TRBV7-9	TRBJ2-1	CASSDGQGAYHEQFF	TGTGCCAGCAGCGACGGACAGGGGGCTTACCATGAGCAGTTCTTC
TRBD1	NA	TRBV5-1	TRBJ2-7	CASSLRDRDDEQYF	TGCGCCAGCAGCTTGAGGGACAGGGACGACGAGCAGTACTTC
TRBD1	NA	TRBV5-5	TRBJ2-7	CASRNPGQGYEQYF	TGTGCCAGCAGGAATCCGGGACAGGGCTACGAGCAGTACTTC
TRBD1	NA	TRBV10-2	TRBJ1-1	CASNNRDRGTEAFF	TGCGCCAGCAATAACAGGGACAGGGGCACTGAAGCTTTCTTT
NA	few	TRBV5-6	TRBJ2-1	CASSFYINNEQFF	TGTGCCAGCAGCTTTTACATAAACAATGAGCAGTTCTTC
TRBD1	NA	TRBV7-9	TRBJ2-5	CASSPYSTGRRETQYF	TGTGCCAGCAGCCCATACTCGACAGGGCGCCGAGAGACCCAGTACTTC
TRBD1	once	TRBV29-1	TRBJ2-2	CSAGQGSYGELFF	TGCAGCGCCGGACAGGGGAGTTACGGGGAGCTGTTTTTT
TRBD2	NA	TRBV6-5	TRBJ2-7	CASSYGGGGSYEQYF	TGTGCCAGCAGTTACGGAGGCGGGGGCTCCTACGAGCAGTACTTC
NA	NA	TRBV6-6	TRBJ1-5	CASKKQDHQPQHF	TGTGCCAGCAAGAAACAGGATCATCAGCCCCAGCATTTT
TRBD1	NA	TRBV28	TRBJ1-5	CASSLRTGGSQPQHF	TGTGCCAGCAGTCTCCGAACAGGGGGCAGTCAGCCCCAGCATTTT
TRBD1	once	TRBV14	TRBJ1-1	CASSGQGSWNTEAFF	TGTGCCAGCAGCGGACAGGGGAGCTGGAACACTGAAGCTTTCTTT
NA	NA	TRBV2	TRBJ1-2	CASQGNYGYTF	TGTGCCAGCCAGGGTAACTATGGCTACACCTTC
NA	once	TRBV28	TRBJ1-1	CASSFPTGNTEAFF	TGTGCCAGCAGTTTCCCGACAGGGAACACTGAAGCTTTCTTT
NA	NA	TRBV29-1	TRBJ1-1	CSVVKYGDTEAFF	TGCAGCGTTGTAAAGTACGGAGATACTGAAGCTTTCTTT
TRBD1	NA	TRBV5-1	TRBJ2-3	CASSLGQGPTDTQYF	TGCGCCAGCAGCTTAGGACAGGGACCCACAGATACGCAGTATTTT
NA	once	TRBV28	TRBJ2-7	CASSLSLPGRNEQYF	TGTGCCAGCAGTTTATCCCTTCCGGGTAGGAACGAGCAGTACTTC
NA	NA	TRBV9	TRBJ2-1	CASSVFENEQFF	TGTGCCAGCAGCGTATTCGAGAATGAGCAGTTCTTC
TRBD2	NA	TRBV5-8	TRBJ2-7	CASSRSGAYEQYF	TGTGCCAGCAGCCGAAGCGGGGCTTACGAGCAGTACTTC
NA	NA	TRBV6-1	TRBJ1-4	CASSELWEEKLFF	TGTGCCAGCAGTGAATTGTGGGAGGAAAAACTGTTTTTT
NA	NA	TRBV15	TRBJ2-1	CATGVVRELGEQFF	TGTGCCACCGGTGTCGTCCGGGAGCTAGGTGAGCAGTTCTTC
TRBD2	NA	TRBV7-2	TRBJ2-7	CASSWGPAGGEEQYF	TGTGCCAGCAGCTGGGGGCCAGCGGGGGGTGAAGAGCAGTACTTC
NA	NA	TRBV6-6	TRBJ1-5	CASSYSEVNQPQHF	TGTGCCAGCAGTTACTCGGAGGTCAATCAGCCCCAGCATTTT
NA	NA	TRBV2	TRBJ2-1	CASRVGGRPLNEQFF	TGTGCCAGCAGGGTCGGGGGACGCCCGTTGAATGAGCAGTTCTTC
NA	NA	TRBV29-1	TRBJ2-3	CSTGTQYF	TGCAGCACGGGTACGCAGTATTTT
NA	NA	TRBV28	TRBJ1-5	CASSPDRNYQPQHF	TGTGCCAGCAGTCCCGACAGGAATTATCAGCCCCAGCATTTT
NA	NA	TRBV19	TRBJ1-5	CASSTPRDQPQHF	TGTGCCAGTAGTACCCCCAGGGATCAGCCCCAGCATTTT
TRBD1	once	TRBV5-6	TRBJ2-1	CASSSADRGENEQFF	TGTGCCAGCAGCTCCGCAGACAGGGGGGAGAATGAGCAGTTCTTC
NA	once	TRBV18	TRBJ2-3	CASSHESDTDTQYF	TGTGCCAGCTCACACGAGAGCGACACAGATACGCAGTATTTT
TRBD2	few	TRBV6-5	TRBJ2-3	CASSFSGVTDTQYF	TGTGCCAGCAGCTTCAGCGGGGTCACAGATACGCAGTATTTT
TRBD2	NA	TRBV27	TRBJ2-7	CASSLLAGASSYEQYF	TGTGCCAGCAGTTTATTAGCGGGAGCATCCTCCTACGAGCAGTACTTC
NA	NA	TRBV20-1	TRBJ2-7	CSAPGTLEQYF	TGCAGTGCCCCCGGGACTCTCGAGCAGTACTTC
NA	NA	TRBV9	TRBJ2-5	CASSVAASSKTQYF	TGTGCCAGCAGCGTAGCAGCTAGCAGTAAGACCCAGTACTTC
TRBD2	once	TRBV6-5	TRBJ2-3	CASSYSELAVTDTQYF	TGTGCCAGCAGTTACTCAGAGCTAGCGGTCACAGATACGCAGTATTTT
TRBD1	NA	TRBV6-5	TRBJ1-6	CASSSHRGWNSPLHF	TGTGCCAGCAGTTCCCACAGGGGTTGGAATTCACCCCTCCACTTT
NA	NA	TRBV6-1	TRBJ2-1	CASSATRNEQFF	TGTGCCAGCAGTGCTACTCGTAATGAGCAGTTCTTC
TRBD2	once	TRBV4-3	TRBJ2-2	CASSQEGTSGSNTGELFF	TGCGCCAGCAGCCAAGAAGGGACTAGCGGGTCGAACACCGGGGAGCTGTTTTTT